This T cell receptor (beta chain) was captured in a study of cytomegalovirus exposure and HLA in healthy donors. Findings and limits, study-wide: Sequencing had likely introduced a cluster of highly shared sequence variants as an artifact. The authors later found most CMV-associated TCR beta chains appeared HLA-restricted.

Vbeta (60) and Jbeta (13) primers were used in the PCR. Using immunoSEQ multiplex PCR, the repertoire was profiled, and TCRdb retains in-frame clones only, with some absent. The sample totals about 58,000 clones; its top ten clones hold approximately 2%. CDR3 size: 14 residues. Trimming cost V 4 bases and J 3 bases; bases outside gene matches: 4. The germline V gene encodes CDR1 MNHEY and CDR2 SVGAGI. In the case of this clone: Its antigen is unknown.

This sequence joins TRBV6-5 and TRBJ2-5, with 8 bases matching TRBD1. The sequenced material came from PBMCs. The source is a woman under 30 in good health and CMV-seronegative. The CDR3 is CASSFRGLEETQYF. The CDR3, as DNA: TGTGCCAGCAGTTTCAGGGGGCTTGAAGAGACCCAGTACTTC.